Below are 27 T cell receptor beta chains sequenced from a single sample in a study of radiotherapy plus CTLA-4 blockade in lung cancer listed by TCRdb under 2018. The library was generated by the immunoSEQ multiplex PCR assay. TCRdb took this table from immuneACCESS and kept in-frame rearrangements with V and J called. Such tables lack part of the clones; where checked against another copy, unresolved V genes explain under half of the gap, and the rest is unexplained. This sample holds 30,000 to 40,000 clones; around 85% were observed only once. Clones ranked in the top ten supply 5.8% of the sample. The source material was peripheral blood, sampled from a patient treated with radiotherapy plus ipilimumab. The receptor source for this set is a human donor with non-small cell lung cancer who had stable disease on radiotherapy plus ipilimumab.

This clone appeared a single time. The V gene is TRBV29-1, the J gene TRBJ2-5; TRBD2 agrees at 14 bases. CDR1 is SQVTM and CDR2 is ANQGSEA in the germline V gene. The CDR3 extends over 13 amino acids. The trim removed 7 bases at V and 4 bases at J, leaving 2 bases unmatched. The CDR3 nucleotides read TGCAGCGGGGGGACTAGCGGGAGAGAGACCCAGTACTTC. The encoded protein is CSGGTSGRETQYF.

V usage is TRBV28 and J usage is TRBJ1-1; the D is unclear. V lost 9 bases and J lost 0, with 17 bases in between. The CDR3 contains 15 residues. The germline CDR1 and CDR2 sequences are MDHEN and SYDVKM. CDR3 in amino acids: CASGITLSLNTEAFF. For the CDR3, the DNA is TGTGCCAGTGGAATCACACTAAGTTTGAACACTGAAGCTTTCTTT.

The chain combines TRBV7-9 with TRBJ2-5, with 7 bases that match TRBD1. Germline V gene lookup returns CDR1 SEHNR and CDR2 FQNEAQ (reference sequence). Losses at the gene ends were 7 bases for V and 0 bases for J; bases not matched to a gene: 8. This CDR3 has 15 amino acids. This CDR3 is CASTSLQGYQETQYF. CDR3 in DNA: TGTGCCAGCACCTCTCTACAGGGGTACCAAGAGACCCAGTACTTC.

This clone was observed a few times. The CDR3 is CAWSYTVTNEKLFF. The CDR3 DNA reads as TGTGCCTGGAGTTATACAGTGACTAATGAAAAACTGTTTTTT. V and J are TRBV30 and TRBJ1-4; D uncertain. Germline V CDR1 and CDR2: GTSNPN, SVGIG (reference sequence). This CDR3 region has 14 residues. V was clipped by 2 bases and J by 2 bases, with 9 bases between them.

The chain couples TRBV12-2 to TRBJ2-3; TRBD2, the table's D call, lacks a check against the DNA. TRBV12-2 is listed as a pseudogene. The CDR3 extends over 15 amino acids. CDR3: CASRSAGGSTDTQYF. The CDR3 coding sequence is TGTGCAAGTCGCTCAGCGGGAGGGAGCACAGATACGCAGTATTTT.

This clone was counted a few times. The rearrangement uses TRBV6-4 and TRBJ2-6; D possibly corresponds to TRBD1 (5 bases). Germline V lookup: CDR1 MRHNA, CDR2 SNTAGT. CDR3 length: 15 amino acids. Trimming cost V 5 bases and J 1 base, with 9 bases left between them. CDR3 in DNA: TGTGCCAGCAGTCCCAGGGAATCTGGGGCCAACGTCCTGACTTTC. Its translation is CASSPRESGANVLTF.

This sequence joins TRBV7-8 and TRBJ2-2; D not resolved. Trimming pared 6 bases from V and 4 bases from J, leaving 6 bases between. The germline V gene has CDR1 SGHVS and CDR2 FQNEAQ. The CDR3 runs to 12 residues. CDR3 protein: CASRVLTGELFF. The CDR3 DNA reads TGTGCCAGCAGGGTACTCACCGGGGAGCTGTTTTTT. The variable domain in full, with the rest retrieved from reference TRBV7-8 and TRBJ2-2, is GAGVSQSPRYKVAKRGQDVALRCDPISGHVSLFWYQQALGQGPEFLTYFQNEAQLDKSGLPSDRFFAERPEGSVSTLKIQRTQQEDSAVYLCASRVLTGELFFGEGSRLTVL.

The chain carries TRBV19 and TRBJ2-3, with 7 bases fitting TRBD1. Germline V gene data show CDR1 as LNHDA and CDR2 as SQIVND (reference sequence). The CDR3 runs 15 residues. After removal of 6 bases from V and 3 bases from J, the junction contained 9 bases not matched to a gene. The CDR3 reads CASRLDRDGTDTQYF. CDR3 bases: TGTGCCAGTAGATTAGACAGGGATGGTACAGATACGCAGTATTTT.

The V call is TRBV5-5, the J call TRBJ2-1; D remains ambiguous. V dropped 1 base and J dropped 3 bases, with 5 bases sitting between them. The CDR3 has 13 residues. Germline V gene sequence: CDR1 SGHKS, CDR2 YYEKEE (reference sequence). CDR3 sequence reads: CASSLNGYNEQFF. DNA of the CDR3: TGTGCCAGCAGCTTGAACGGCTACAATGAGCAGTTCTTC.

The sample holds one count of this clone. The chain joins TRBV18 to TRBJ2-5, with D perhaps matching TRBD1 (5 bases). Per the germline V gene, CDR1 is KGHSH and CDR2 is LQKENI. The CDR3 has 14 residues. V lost 5 bases, J lost 0 bases, and 10 bases lay in between. The CDR3 nucleotides read TGTGCCAGCTCAGACCGCAGGGACCAAGAGACCCAGTACTTC. Amino acid sequence: CASSDRRDQETQYF.

V and J are TRBV27 and TRBJ1-1; 8 positions agree with TRBD1. CDR3 length: 14 residues. Germline V gene lookup returns CDR1 MNHEY and CDR2 SMNVEV (reference sequence). J lost 3 bases, V lost 4 bases, and 4 bases had no gene match. DNA for the CDR3: TGTGCCAGCAGTTGGACAGGGTCGGACACTGAAGCTTTCTTT. Its protein is CASSWTGSDTEAFF.

The V call is TRBV9, the J call TRBJ2-1; 9 nucleotides align to TRBD1. This CDR3 region has 18 residues. Germline V gene sequence: CDR1 SGDLS, CDR2 YYNGEE. J was trimmed by 4 bases and V by 0 bases; bases with no gene match: 11. CDR3 nucleotide sequence: TGTGCCAGCAGCGTAGGGCGCAACAGGGGGCGGCAGTACAATGAGCAGTTCTTC. Its translation: CASSVGRNRGRQYNEQFF.

V is TRBV30 and J is TRBJ1-2; weak D call: TRBD1 (6 bases). Germline CDR1 reads GTSNPN; CDR2 reads SVGIG (reference sequence). The V end lost 4 bases, the J end lost 0 bases, and 18 bases lay between the germline ends. The CDR3 loop spans 16 amino acids. The CDR3 coding sequence is TGTGCCTGGAACCCCTTACAGGGTCGCTCTAACTATGGCTACACCTTC. Translated: CAWNPLQGRSNYGYTF. Complete variable domain (other parts from reference TRBV30 and TRBJ1-2): SQTIHQWPATLVQPVGSPLSLECTVEGTSNPNLYWYRQAAGRGLQLLFYSVGIGQISSEVPQNLSASRPQDRQFILSSKKLLLSDSGFYLCAWNPLQGRSNYGYTFGSGTRLTVV.

The chain is built from TRBV18 and TRBJ1-2; TRBD1 matches at 9 bases. J lost 8 bases, V lost 3 bases, and 1 base had no gene match. Germline CDR1 and CDR2: KGHSH and LQKENI. The CDR3 contains 12 residues. CDR3 sequence reads: CASSPGTGGYTF. DNA of the CDR3: TGTGCCAGCTCACCCGGGACAGGGGGCTACACCTTC.

V and J are TRBV7-2 and TRBJ2-5; maybe TRBD2 (6 bases). Germline V gene sequence: CDR1 SGHTA, CDR2 FQGNSA. Trimming shortened V by 5 bases and J by 5 bases, and 18 bases separated the two germline ends. CDR3 length equals 15 residues. The DNA for the CDR3 is TGTGCCAGCAGCAACGCGGGGAGCGGCAGGGAGACCCAGTACTTC. Translation: CASSNAGSGRETQYF.

This clone was counted a single time. This rearrangement joins TRBV27 to TRBJ2-2, with D possibly matching TRBD1 (6 bases). The CDR3 has 14 amino acids. Germline CDR1 MNHEY, CDR2 SMNVEV (reference sequence). Deletions cut 6 bases from V and 0 bases from J, with 8 bases between. CDR3 bases: TGTGCCAGCAGAAGACAGGCGAACACCGGGGAGCTGTTTTTT. It is translated as CASRRQANTGELFF.

The rearrangement joins TRBV7-3 to TRBJ2-6; a weak D match, TRBD2 (7 bases). This CDR3 region has 16 residues. Trimming pared 8 bases from V and 4 bases from J, leaving 18 bases between. Germline CDR1 and CDR2: SGHTA and FQGTGA. This CDR3 is CASGGARAAGANVLTF. The CDR3 DNA is TGTGCCAGCGGGGGGGCGAGGGCAGCCGGGGCCAACGTCCTGACTTTC.

The chain combines TRBV19 with TRBJ2-7; D is unclear. The germline V gene encodes CDR1 LNHDA and CDR2 SQIVND (reference sequence). Trimming removed 5 bases at V and 0 bases at J, with 11 bases between. The CDR3 contains 14 residues. CDR3 protein: CASSSPGNSYEQYF. The CDR3 nucleotides are TGTGCCAGTAGTTCTCCGGGTAACTCCTACGAGCAGTACTTC.

Here the CDR3 reads CASSSNIYYEQYF. CDR3 DNA: TGTGCCAGCAGCTCTAATATATACTACGAGCAGTACTTC. V is TRBV5-4 and J is TRBJ2-7; D remains unclear. Germline V gene sequence: CDR1 SGHNT, CDR2 YYREEE (reference sequence). V lost 3 bases to trimming and J lost 3 bases, with 10 bases between them. There are 13 residues in the CDR3.

The chain couples TRBV11-2 to TRBJ2-5, with a weak D call TRBD2 (6 bases). Looked up from germline, CDR1 is SGHAT and CDR2 is FQNNGV. Trimming removed 5 bases at V and 0 bases at J, with 10 bases between. The CDR3 is 14 residues long. The chain's CDR3 is CASSPGLYQETQYF. DNA of the CDR3: TGTGCCAGCAGCCCGGGACTCTACCAAGAGACCCAGTACTTC.

The chain links TRBV18 to TRBJ1-2; a weak D match, TRBD1 (5 bases). The germline V gene encodes CDR1 KGHSH and CDR2 LQKENI. The CDR3 runs to 16 residues. Trimming took off 6 bases at V and 2 bases at J, with 19 bases between the two ends. The CDR3 DNA reads TGTGCCAGCTCCCCATCGCGGGGCAGCAAAAACTATGGCTACACCTTC. Protein: CASSPSRGSKNYGYTF.

The CDR3 is CASSLGPGELFF. The CDR3, as DNA: TGTGCCAGCAGCTTAGGGCCCGGGGAGCTGTTTTTT. The chain recombines TRBV7-9 with TRBJ2-2, with D unresolved. CDR1 SEHNR and CDR2 FQNEAQ come from the germline V gene (reference sequence). V was shortened by 1 base and J by 6 bases, with 3 bases between the two germline ends. This CDR3 spans 12 amino acids.

This clone appeared once. V usage is TRBV7-3 and J usage is TRBJ2-5; TRBD2 aligns across 14 bases. The CDR3 covers 15 residues. Germline values: CDR1 SGHTA, CDR2 FQGTGA. V trimming: 5 bases; J trimming: 3 bases; junction bases outside the gene matches: 2. The CDR3, as DNA: TGTGCCAGCAGCCTGACTAGCGGGAGGGAAGAGACCCAGTACTTC. This encodes CASSLTSGREETQYF.

The chain joins TRBV4-1 to TRBJ2-2, with 8 bases identical to TRBD2. The germline CDR1 and CDR2 sequences are MGHRA and YSYEKL. The CDR3 has 17 amino acids. Trimming removed 5 bases from V and 3 bases from J; junction bases left unmatched: 11. CDR3 residues: CASSKLIAGIDTGELFF. CDR3 DNA: TGCGCCAGCAGCAAGTTGATAGCGGGAATCGACACCGGGGAGCTGTTTTTT.

DNA of the CDR3: TGTGCCATCAGTGAGGGAGTCGGGACTTCTATCTACAATGAGCAGTTCTTC. Translation gives CAISEGVGTSIYNEQFF. The V and J genes are TRBV10-3 and TRBJ2-1, with D maybe TRBD2 (6 bases). CDR3 length equals 17 residues. Germline V CDR1 and CDR2: ENHRY, SYGVKD. Trimming took 2 bases from V and 3 from J, leaving 17 bases between them.

The chain couples TRBV11-3 to TRBJ2-7, with D perhaps TRBD2 (6 bases). Germline CDR1 is SGHNT and CDR2 is YENEEA. Trimming stripped 3 bases from V and 5 bases from J, with 17 bases between. This CDR3 is built from 15 residues. CDR3 region: CASSLSAGPWDEQYF. The CDR3 nucleotides read TGTGCCAGCAGCTTGTCTGCGGGACCTTGGGACGAGCAGTACTTC.

The V and J genes are TRBV2 and TRBJ1-2, with 9 bases lining up with TRBD1. This CDR3 has 14 residues. Germline assignment: CDR1 SNHLY and CDR2 FYNNEI. The ends lost 6 bases at V and 3 bases at J; junction bases unmatched: 5. As DNA, the CDR3 is TGTGCCAGCAGCGGGGGGACAGGGTACTATGGCTACACCTTC. As protein: CASSGGTGYYGYTF.